The 18 T cell receptor beta chains below were found in one sample sequenced in a study of blood T cell repertoires in COVID-19. Some clones are missing from TCRdb's copy, which holds only in-frame ones; the method was immunoSEQ multiplex PCR. The sample holds 15,000 to 25,000 clones, approximately 95% seen once. The specimen sequenced was peripheral blood. These receptors were collected from a woman in her 50s with active COVID-19.

The chain links TRBV5-1 to TRBJ1-1; D is uncertain. The V end was cut by 0 bases, the J end by 6 bases, with 12 bases between. In germline, CDR1 is SGHRS, CDR2 YFSETQ. This CDR3 spans 14 amino acids. The DNA for the CDR3 is TGCGCCAGCAGCTTGGACGGAGTATTGGCTGAAGCTTTCTTT. Amino acid sequence: CASSLDGVLAEAFF.

The rearrangement links TRBV18 to TRBJ2-7; 12 bases line up with TRBD2. Germline V gene data show CDR1 as KGHSH and CDR2 as LQKENI. The CDR3 has 14 amino acids. V lost 5 bases to trimming and J lost 4 bases; unmatched junction nucleotides: 3. The CDR3 DNA is TGTGCCAGCTCAACGACTAGCGGGGGTTACGAGCAGTACTTC. Encoded protein: CASSTTSGGYEQYF.

J is TRBJ2-1 and V is TRBV11-2; D perhaps matches TRBD2 (5 bases). The germline V gene has CDR1 SGHAT and CDR2 FQNNGV. V was pared by 5 bases and J by 3 bases, with 17 bases between. The CDR3 sequence is 16 residues long. The CDR3 sequence: CASSPLGGRSYNEQFF. For the CDR3, the DNA is TGTGCCAGCAGCCCCCTTGGAGGACGGAGCTACAATGAGCAGTTCTTC.

The chain carries TRBV19 and TRBJ1-3; D is undetermined. The germline CDR1 and CDR2 sequences are LNHDA and SQIVND (reference sequence). The CDR3 totals 14 residues. The V end lost 7 bases, the J end lost 7 bases, and 17 bases lay between the germline ends. CDR3 DNA: TGTGCCAGTATCATGGACTCTATCGATAACACCATATATTTT. Protein sequence: CASIMDSIDNTIYF.

V is TRBV5-1 and J is TRBJ2-7, with 10 nucleotides matching TRBD2. The CDR3 has 15 amino acids. The germline CDR1 and CDR2 sequences are SGHRS and YFSETQ. V lost 1 base to trimming and J lost 4 bases; unmatched junction nucleotides: 5. CDR3 amino acids: CASSLQAGGRYEQYF. CDR3 nucleotides: TGCGCCAGCAGCTTGCAAGCGGGAGGGCGGTACGAGCAGTACTTC.

V gene TRBV18 combines with J gene TRBJ2-7; TRBD2 matches 10 bases. The CDR3 has 14 residues. CDR1 is KGHSH, CDR2 LQKENI, per germline. V trimming: 4 bases; J trimming: 5 bases; junction bases outside the gene matches: 5. CDR3 in amino acids: CASSRASGSHEQYF. CDR3 coding DNA: TGTGCCAGCTCACGGGCTAGCGGGAGCCACGAGCAGTACTTC.

The V and J genes are TRBV5-4 and TRBJ1-3; maybe TRBD1 (6 bases). This CDR3 region has 18 residues. The germline CDR1 and CDR2 sequences are SGHNT and YYREEE (reference sequence). Trimming took off 0 bases at V and 0 bases at J, with 16 bases between the two ends. As DNA, the CDR3 is TGTGCCAGCAGCTTGGGTGGGGGGGGCTACCTCTCTGGAAACACCATATATTTT. This encodes CASSLGGGGYLSGNTIYF. The variable domain in full, with the rest retrieved from reference TRBV5-4 and TRBJ1-3, is ETGVTQSPTHLIKTRGQQVTLRCSSQSGHNTVSWYQQALGQGPQFIFQYYREEENGRGNFPPRFSGLQFPNYSSELNVNALELDDSALYLCASSLGGGGYLSGNTIYFGEGSWLTVV.

The V and J genes are TRBV29-1 and TRBJ2-7; D is perhaps TRBD2 (6 bases). Trimming took 5 bases from V and 0 from J, leaving 11 bases between them. The germline CDR1 and CDR2 sequences are SQVTM and ANQGSEA. The CDR3 has 13 residues. The CDR3 sequence: CSVSTGGSYEQYF. CDR3 nucleotide sequence: TGCAGCGTTTCAACCGGGGGCTCCTACGAGCAGTACTTC.

The genes are TRBV7-2 and TRBJ1-2, with a weak D call TRBD1 (6 bases). Deletions cut 5 bases from V and 8 bases from J, with 15 bases between. The CDR3 sequence is 13 residues long. Per germline, CDR1 SGHTA and CDR2 FQGNSA. CDR3 amino acids: CASSTNRAYGYTF. In nucleotides, the CDR3 is TGTGCCAGCAGCACCAACAGGGCTTACGGCTACACCTTC.

This chain connects TRBV21-1 to TRBJ2-3; TRBD2 reflects the table's D call only, with no check against the DNA. TRBV21-1 is a listed pseudogene. The CDR3 sequence is 18 residues long. This CDR3 reads CASSARRPRGASTDTQYF. In DNA form, the CDR3 reads TGTGCCAGCAGCGCTAGACGTCCCCGCGGAGCTAGCACAGATACGCAGTATTTT.

In the case of this clone: Different DNA sequences within this sample yield the same CDR3. The chain couples TRBV5-1 to TRBJ2-1; D ambiguous. The CDR3 length is 14 residues. Germline CDR1 SGHRS, CDR2 YFSETQ. V was shortened by 0 bases and J by 0 bases, with 4 bases between the two germline ends. In nucleotides, the CDR3 is TGCGCCAGCAGCTTGGGCAGCTCCTACAATGAGCAGTTCTTC. It translates to CASSLGSSYNEQFF.

The CDR3 nucleotides are TGCGCCAGCAGCTCGGGACAGGGTATGGATACGCAGTATTTT. It specifies CASSSGQGMDTQYF. This chain uses TRBV5-1 with TRBJ2-3, with 9 positions matching TRBD1. This CDR3 comprises 14 residues. V shed 3 bases, J shed 6 bases, and the junction held 5 bases outside the gene matches. Germline CDR1 reads SGHRS; CDR2 reads YFSETQ.

The genes are TRBV4-1 and TRBJ1-5; 11 positions agree with TRBD1. Trimming took 4 bases from V and 4 from J; bases not matched to a gene: 6. Germline loops: CDR1 MGHRA, CDR2 YSYEKL. This CDR3 is 16 amino acids long. This CDR3 reads CASSPIGTGGNQPQHF. CDR3 coding DNA: TGCGCCAGCAGCCCAATCGGGACAGGGGGAAATCAGCCCCAGCATTTT.

The genes are TRBV14 and TRBJ2-7, with D uncertain. Per the germline V gene, CDR1 is SGHDN and CDR2 is FVKESK. Trimming removed 1 base at V and 3 bases at J, with 7 bases between. The CDR3 extends over 13 amino acids. In DNA form, the CDR3 reads TGTGCCAGCAGCCAAGGACAACTCTACGAGCAGTACTTC. Amino acids: CASSQGQLYEQYF.

The chain recombines TRBV19 with TRBJ1-5, with 7 bases that match TRBD1. Trimming took 10 bases from V and 3 from J; bases not matched to a gene: 12. CDR3 length equals 15 residues. CDR1 is LNHDA and CDR2 is SQIVND in the germline V gene (reference sequence). Written as DNA, the CDR3 is TGTGCCACTCCCTCCCCGACAGGGCACAATCAGCCCCAGCATTTT. Protein: CATPSPTGHNQPQHF.

CDR3: CASRTPGLAGGLNEQFF. As DNA, the CDR3 is TGTGCCAGCAGGACGCCGGGACTAGCGGGAGGGTTGAATGAGCAGTTCTTC. The chain recombines TRBV28 with TRBJ2-1, with 16 nucleotides matching TRBD2. This CDR3 region has 17 residues. The V and J ends lost 6 bases and 7 bases, in that order; junction bases with no gene match: 9. The germline V gene encodes CDR1 MDHEN and CDR2 SYDVKM.

This chain uses TRBV5-4 with TRBJ2-5; possibly TRBD1 for D (5 bases). CDR3 length equals 13 residues. Per germline, CDR1 SGHNT and CDR2 YYREEE (reference sequence). Between the trimmed V and J ends, which lost 0 bases and 3 bases, there was a span of 6 bases. CDR3 residues: CASSLAGKETQYF. CDR3 DNA sequence: TGTGCCAGCAGCTTGGCAGGGAAAGAGACCCAGTACTTC.

The chain carries TRBV5-6 and TRBJ2-1, with D possibly being TRBD2 (5 bases). The CDR3 spans 11 residues. Trimming removed 2 bases at V and 9 bases at J, with 6 bases between. Germline V lookup: CDR1 SGHDT, CDR2 YYEEEE. The CDR3 reads CASSFGGEQFF. The CDR3 region has the DNA TGTGCCAGCAGCTTTGGAGGTGAGCAGTTCTTC.